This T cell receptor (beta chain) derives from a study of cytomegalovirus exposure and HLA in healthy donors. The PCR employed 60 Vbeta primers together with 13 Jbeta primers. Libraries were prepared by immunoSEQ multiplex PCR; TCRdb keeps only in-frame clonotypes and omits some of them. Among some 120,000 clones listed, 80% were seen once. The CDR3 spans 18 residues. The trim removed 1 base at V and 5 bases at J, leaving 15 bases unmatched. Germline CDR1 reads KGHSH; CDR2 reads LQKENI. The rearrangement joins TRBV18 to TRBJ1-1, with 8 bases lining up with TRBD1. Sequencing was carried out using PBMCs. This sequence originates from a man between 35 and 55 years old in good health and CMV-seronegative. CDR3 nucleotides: TGTGCCAGCTCACCACGTGGGGTCCCTACAGGGGGTAGAACTGAAGCTTTCTTT. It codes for CASSPRGVPTGGRTEAFF.